The 8 T cell receptor beta chains reported below all come from one sample, sequenced in a study of T-cell reconstitution after alpha-beta-depleted transplantation in children. Preparation of the TCRbeta library involved a method that used unique molecular identifiers. TCRdb ran MiXCR on the PCR reads and lists one entry per CDR3 protein. Among about 200,000 distinct CDR3 sequences, 6.6% were seen once, and the ten largest hold 5.5%. This specimen was PBMCs, taken before TCRalphabeta/CD19-depleted stem cell transplant. The receptors stem from a boy between 2 and 10 years old with acute lymphoblastic leukemia, due to receive a stem cell transplant.

The rearrangement uses TRBV4-3 and TRBJ1-3; 8 nucleotides line up with TRBD1. V trimming: 2 bases; J trimming: 4 bases; junction bases outside the gene matches: 7. Germline V gene sequence: CDR1 LGHNA, CDR2 YSLEER. The CDR3 is 16 residues long. The chain's CDR3 is CASSQSLGQGGNTIYF. The DNA of the CDR3 is TGCGCCAGCAGCCAAAGTCTTGGACAGGGAGGAAACACCATATATTTT.

In DNA, the CDR3 is TGTGCCAGCACCTGGGACCCCCGGGCCCCGAACACCGGGGAGCTGTTTTTT. Residues: CASTWDPRAPNTGELFF. The J gene is TRBJ2-2, the V gene TRBV2; D tentatively reads TRBD1 or TRBD2 (5 bases each). The CDR3 totals 17 residues. V dropped 7 bases and J dropped 0 bases, with 18 bases sitting between them. Germline CDR1 SNHLY, CDR2 FYNNEI.

This clonotype was recorded many times. This rearrangement joins TRBV5-1 to TRBJ1-3; D gene ambiguous. V gave up 1 base and J gave up 0 bases, with 5 bases separating them. This CDR3 spans 14 amino acids. Germline V lookup: CDR1 SGHRS, CDR2 YFSETQ. CDR3 in amino acids: CASSLSSSGNTIYF. CDR3 sequence (DNA): TGCGCCAGCAGCTTGTCCAGCTCTGGAAACACCATATATTTT.

This clonotype appeared many times. This chain connects TRBV30 to TRBJ2-1; 11 bases are a match to TRBD2. V lost 2 bases to trimming and J lost 7 bases; unmatched junction nucleotides: 13. This CDR3 is 17 amino acids long. Germline V gives CDR1 GTSNPN, CDR2 SVGIG (reference sequence). CDR3: CAWSPSPIAGGGNEQFF. The CDR3 DNA reads as TGTGCCTGGAGTCCCAGCCCTATAGCGGGAGGGGGAAATGAGCAGTTCTTC.

The rearrangement links TRBV6-1 to TRBJ2-3; TRBD2 matches 10 bases. This CDR3 has 17 amino acids. Germline assignment: CDR1 MNHNS and CDR2 SASEGT. V shed 8 bases and J 4 bases; nucleotides not matched to a gene: 15. CDR3 region: CASSKEVASGSSDTQYF. Here the CDR3 DNA reads TGTGCCAGCTCCAAAGAGGTCGCTAGCGGGAGTTCAGATACGCAGTATTTT.

The chain joins TRBV7-2 to TRBJ2-1; no clear D. The V end lost 5 bases, the J end lost 0 bases, and 11 bases lay between the germline ends. Germline CDR1 reads SGHTA; CDR2 reads FQGNSA. The CDR3 has 15 amino acids. The CDR3 is CASSISSSSYNEQFF. The CDR3 nucleotides are TGTGCCAGCAGCATCAGTAGTAGCTCCTACAATGAGCAGTTCTTC.

This clonotype occurred many times. The J gene is TRBJ2-3, the V gene TRBV27; perhaps TRBD2 as D (5 bases). Germline loops: CDR1 MNHEY, CDR2 SMNVEV (reference sequence). Trimming pared 3 bases from V and 4 bases from J, leaving 17 bases between. The CDR3 spans 16 residues. CDR3 region: CASSFADFGQADTQYF. The CDR3 region has the DNA TGTGCCAGCAGTTTCGCGGACTTCGGCCAGGCAGATACGCAGTATTTT.

This rearrangement joins TRBV9 to TRBJ2-3; TRBD2 aligns across 10 bases. V lost 1 base to trimming and J lost 3 bases; unmatched junction nucleotides: 2. The CDR3 covers 15 residues. Germline V gives CDR1 SGDLS, CDR2 YYNGEE. In DNA form, the CDR3 reads TGTGCCAGCAGCGTACTAGCGGGGGTAACAGATACGCAGTATTTT. It is translated as CASSVLAGVTDTQYF.